The 6 T cell receptor beta chains below come from one sample, sequenced in a study of PD-1 blockade in classical Hodgkin lymphoma. This table comes from immunoSEQ multiplex PCR, and its TCRdb copy is limited to in-frame clones, with some not included. The repertoire has fewer than 65,000 clones, around 89% of them found once; the top ten carry approximately 16%. All the patients suffered relapse after autologous stem cell transplantation, and brentuximab vedotin exposure differed. Sequences were derived from peripheral blood mononuclear cells (PBMCs), sampled at baseline. The receptors were gathered from a human donor with classical Hodgkin lymphoma.

The CDR3 DNA reads as TGTGCCAGCAGCTTAAGGGGACAGCCGGGAGAGACCCAGTACTTC. This translates into CASSLRGQPGETQYF. The chain is built from TRBV11-3 and TRBJ2-5; the match to TRBD1 covers 7 bases. Germline V gene data show CDR1 as SGHNT and CDR2 as YENEEA. This CDR3 comprises 15 residues. V dropped 2 bases and J dropped 4; count of bases not matched to a gene: 7.

This clone was seen only once. The rearrangement uses TRBV7-9 and TRBJ2-5; possibly TRBD2 for D (5 bases). V dropped 7 bases and J dropped 2 bases, with 14 bases sitting between them. The CDR3 length is 14 residues. Germline loops: CDR1 SEHNR, CDR2 FQNEAQ (reference sequence). CDR3 protein: CASTPGSVQETQYF. In nucleotides, the CDR3 is TGTGCCAGCACCCCGGGGAGCGTACAAGAGACCCAGTACTTC.

A single count supports this clone. The chain has TRBV6-1 and TRBJ2-5; TRBD1 aligns across 8 bases. Germline CDR1 is MNHNS and CDR2 is SASEGT. CDR3 size: 14 residues. V was clipped by 5 bases and J by 5 bases; unmatched bases: 7. The DNA for the CDR3 is TGTGCCAGCAGTTGGACAGGGTTGGAGGAGACCCAGTACTTC. Translation gives CASSWTGLEETQYF.

The chain carries TRBV27 and TRBJ2-5, with 7 positions matching TRBD1. Unmatched junction bases numbered 3, after V lost 4 bases and J lost 1 base. This CDR3 spans 14 amino acids. Germline V gene lookup returns CDR1 MNHEY and CDR2 SMNVEV (reference sequence). The CDR3 nucleotides are TGTGCCAGCAGTTCCGGACAGGCCCAAGAGACCCAGTACTTC. Its translation is CASSSGQAQETQYF.

The V gene is TRBV10-3, the J gene TRBJ1-2; D might be TRBD1 (6 bases). Germline V gives CDR1 ENHRY, CDR2 SYGVKD. This CDR3 is 17 amino acids long. V lost 4 bases, J lost 4 bases, and 22 bases lay in between. The CDR3 DNA reads as TGTGCCATCAGTGGGGGGCCCGGGGTGATTAAACCCTATGGCTACACCTTC. Amino acids: CAISGGPGVIKPYGYTF.

The CDR3: CASSVFEYSNQPQHF. The CDR3 region has the DNA TGTGCCAGCAGTGTATTCGAATATAGCAATCAGCCCCAGCATTTT. The chain links TRBV6-5 to TRBJ1-5; D is undetermined. CDR3 length: 15 residues. V shed 5 bases and J shed 0 bases, with 11 bases lying between them. The V gene's germline CDR1 is MNHEY and CDR2 SVGAGI.